These 24 T cell receptor beta chains came from one sample sequenced in a study of cytomegalovirus exposure and HLA in healthy donors. Primers included in the PCR were 60 Vbeta and 13 Jbeta primers. Sequenced by immunoSEQ multiplex PCR; TCRdb stores in-frame clones only, minus some. The repertoire holds 100,000 to 150,000 clones, with over 8% as singletons. Sequencing was performed on PBMCs. The receptor source for this set is a man aged 40-49 years in good health and CMV-seronegative.

The V and J genes are TRBV2 and TRBJ2-5, with 8 bases matching TRBD2. This CDR3 region has 13 residues. The germline CDR1 and CDR2 sequences are SNHLY and FYNNEI. J lost 4 bases, V lost 5 bases, and 3 bases had no gene match. The CDR3 sequence is CASSLGLGETQYF. The CDR3 DNA is TGTGCCAGCAGTCTGGGACTAGGAGAGACCCAGTACTTC.

The chain is built from TRBV7-9 and TRBJ2-5, with TRBD1 identical over 9 bases. The trim removed 5 bases at V and 4 bases at J, leaving 11 bases unmatched. The CDR3 extends over 16 amino acids. Germline CDR1 and CDR2: SEHNR and FQNEAQ (reference sequence). The CDR3 loop reads CASSRTNRGRGETQYF. CDR3 sequence (DNA): TGTGCCAGCAGCCGTACGAACAGGGGGCGCGGAGAGACCCAGTACTTC.

The chain recombines TRBV11-3 with TRBJ2-1; D not resolved. Germline CDR1 is SGHNT and CDR2 is YENEEA. This CDR3 contains 15 residues. V shed 4 bases and J shed 3 bases, with 13 bases lying between them. The CDR3 region has the DNA TGTGCCAGCAGCTCAAGTTATACGGGCTACAATGAGCAGTTCTTC. This translates into CASSSSYTGYNEQFF.

The chain couples TRBV5-4 to TRBJ2-7, with 12 bases aligning to TRBD1. The V and J ends lost 4 bases and 7 bases, in that order; junction bases with no gene match: 9. Germline CDR1 reads SGHNT; CDR2 reads YYREEE (reference sequence). The CDR3 is 15 amino acids. CDR3: CASSKPGTGGREQYF. In nucleotides, the CDR3 is TGTGCCAGCAGCAAACCCGGGACAGGGGGCAGGGAGCAGTACTTC.

This rearrangement joins TRBV19 to TRBJ1-3; D gene ambiguous. V was clipped by 7 bases and J by 0 bases, with 16 bases between them. The CDR3 is made up of 16 amino acids. Germline V CDR1 and CDR2: LNHDA, SQIVND (reference sequence). CDR3 residues: CASNLGTEFSGNTIYF. CDR3 nucleotide sequence: TGTGCCAGTAACCTTGGTACGGAGTTCTCTGGAAACACCATATATTTT.

Comment on this clone: A read error may produce the germline difference seen at one junction end. Other DNA sequences from this sample encode an identical CDR3 as well. J is TRBJ2-3 and V is TRBV30; D possibly corresponds to TRBD2 (5 bases). This CDR3 has 12 amino acids. CDR1 GTSNPN and CDR2 SVGIG come from the germline V gene (reference sequence). DNA of the CDR3: TGTGCCTGGAGACTAGACACAGATACTCAGTATTTT. Translation gives CAWRLDTDTQYF.

In its sample, this clone was seen a few times. Written as DNA, the CDR3 is TGTGCCAGCAGGTCGACAGGATCCCTTTATGGCTACACCTTC. The encoded protein is CASRSTGSLYGYTF. The rearrangement links TRBV7-2 to TRBJ1-2, with D possibly being TRBD1 (6 bases). This CDR3 has 14 residues. Germline V gene sequence: CDR1 SGHTA, CDR2 FQGNSA. The V gene lost 6 bases and the J gene lost 5 bases, with 16 bases spanning the gap.

This chain connects TRBV7-8 to TRBJ2-1; D remains unclear. V gave up 5 bases and J gave up 2 bases, with 13 bases separating them. The germline gives CDR1 SGHVS, CDR2 FQNEAQ. The CDR3 is 15 amino acids. This CDR3 reads CASSPDSAPYNEQFF. CDR3 DNA sequence: TGTGCCAGCAGCCCCGACTCCGCTCCCTACAATGAGCAGTTCTTC.

This clone was found a few times. The CDR3 spells CASSFQTGRNEQYF. The CDR3 region has the DNA TGTGCCAGCAGCTTTCAGACAGGCCGCAACGAGCAGTACTTC. This rearrangement joins TRBV13 to TRBJ2-7; D possibly corresponds to TRBD1 (6 bases). V was shortened by 3 bases and J by 5 bases, with 14 bases between the two germline ends. Germline V gene sequence: CDR1 PRHDT, CDR2 FYEKMQ (reference sequence). The CDR3 extends over 14 amino acids.

This clone has more than one count but fewer than ten. The V gene is TRBV11-3, the J gene TRBJ2-3, with a tentative D call TRBD1 (5 bases). The CDR3 totals 13 residues. V shed 5 bases and J shed 6 bases, with 12 bases lying between them. Germline V gene sequence: CDR1 SGHNT, CDR2 YENEEA. CDR3 sequence: CASSLQGWDTQYF. The CDR3 nucleotides are TGTGCCAGCAGCCTTCAGGGATGGGATACGCAGTATTTT.

This clone was seen more than once but under ten times. The chain is built from TRBV5-6 and TRBJ2-2; a weak D match, TRBD2 (6 bases). Trimming removed 2 bases from V and 3 bases from J, with 11 bases in between. Germline V CDR1 and CDR2: SGHDT, YYEEEE. The CDR3 consists of 15 residues. The DNA of the CDR3 is TGTGCCAGCAGCTTTCGGGGGACGTACACCGGGGAGCTGTTTTTT. Translated, it gives CASSFRGTYTGELFF.

This clone was detected only a few times. V usage is TRBV15 and J usage is TRBJ1-6, with D uncertain. With 1 base removed from V and 7 bases from J, the gap between germline ends came to 14 bases. Germline assignment: CDR1 LNHNV and CDR2 YYDKDF (reference sequence). This CDR3 spans 16 amino acids. CDR3 sequence (DNA): TGTGCCACCAGCAGAGCCCCCAGGCGATTGAATTCACCCCTCCACTTT. This codes for CATSRAPRRLNSPLHF.

This clone was seen only a few times. CDR3 region: CASSEGGRSTDTQYF. In DNA, the CDR3 is TGTGCCAGCAGTGAAGGGGGGCGAAGCACAGATACGCAGTATTTT. The chain uses TRBV2 and TRBJ2-3; a possible D gene is TRBD1 (6 bases). CDR3 size: 15 residues. Germline V gene lookup returns CDR1 SNHLY and CDR2 FYNNEI. The V end was cut by 1 base, the J end by 0 bases, with 8 bases between.

The V and J genes are TRBV2 and TRBJ2-5; TRBD2 matches 7 bases. Germline lookup yields CDR1 SNHLY and CDR2 FYNNEI. This CDR3 has 15 residues. V was pared by 8 bases and J by 1 base, with 10 bases of the junction left unmatched. In DNA, the CDR3 is TGTGCCAGCGCCCCCCAGCGGGGAGGCCAAGAGACCCAGTACTTC. It translates to CASAPQRGGQETQYF.

V gene TRBV21-1 combines with J gene TRBJ1-1; the table gives TRBD1 as D, unverified against the DNA. TRBV21-1 is described as a pseudogene. The CDR3 is 15 residues long. The CDR3 DNA sequence: TGTGCCAGCAGCGGTCCGGGACAGGGTGACACTGAAGCTTTCTTT. It encodes CASSGPGQGDTEAFF.

This clone was detected a few times. The chain recombines TRBV4-2 with TRBJ2-2, with 9 bases that match TRBD2. Germline lookup yields CDR1 LGHNA and CDR2 YNFKEQ. This CDR3 spans 17 amino acids. The trim removed 1 base at V and 1 base at J, leaving 4 bases unmatched. The CDR3 DNA sequence: TGTGCCAGCAGCCAAGTAGGAGCGGGGGGGAACACCGGGGAGCTGTTTTTT. Encoded protein: CASSQVGAGGNTGELFF.

The J gene is TRBJ2-3, the V gene TRBV13, with D uncertain. V was cut by 1 base and J by 6 bases, with 5 bases left in between. This CDR3 contains 12 residues. Per the germline V gene, CDR1 is PRHDT and CDR2 is FYEKMQ (reference sequence). CDR3: CASSLVRDTQYF. Here the CDR3 DNA reads TGTGCCAGCAGCTTAGTGAGGGATACGCAGTATTTT.

The rearrangement links TRBV27 to TRBJ2-7; D uncertain. Germline V gene sequence: CDR1 MNHEY, CDR2 SMNVEV (reference sequence). This CDR3 spans 13 amino acids. V was pared by 3 bases and J by 1 base, with 7 bases between. CDR3 loop: CASSLAESYEQYF. CDR3 DNA: TGTGCCAGCAGTTTGGCAGAATCCTACGAGCAGTACTTC.

V usage is TRBV11-2 and J usage is TRBJ2-2; the D gene is possibly TRBD1 (5 bases). Germline V gene lookup returns CDR1 SGHAT and CDR2 FQNNGV. V lost 8 bases and J 6 bases, leaving 19 bases between the germline ends. CDR3 size: 15 residues. The CDR3 spells CASGSVRGAAGELFF. CDR3 in DNA: TGTGCCAGCGGGTCCGTTAGGGGCGCGGCCGGGGAGCTGTTTTTT.

The chain joins TRBV15 to TRBJ1-3; 9 bases fit TRBD1. Trimming removed 0 bases from V and 7 bases from J; junction bases left unmatched: 7. This CDR3 has 16 amino acids. Germline-derived CDR1 and CDR2 are LNHNV and YYDKDF (reference sequence). CDR3: CATSREQGARGNTIYF. The DNA for the CDR3 is TGTGCCACCAGCAGAGAACAGGGGGCGCGAGGTAACACCATATATTTT.

The rearrangement links TRBV12-1 to TRBJ2-3; the table's D call, TRBD2, has no DNA check behind it. TRBV12-1 is a pseudogene locus. CDR3 size: 15 residues. CDR3 region: CASSFSGGRTDTQYF. Here the CDR3 DNA reads TGTGCCAGCAGCTTTAGCGGGGGGCGCACAGATACGCAGTATTTT.

The chain recombines TRBV7-2 with TRBJ2-1; 10 bases match TRBD2. CDR1 is SGHTA and CDR2 is FQGNSA in the germline V gene. CDR3 length: 15 amino acids. Trimming took 5 bases from V and 7 from J; bases not matched to a gene: 8. DNA for the CDR3: TGTGCCAGCAGCAATAGAGCGGGGGGGCCAAATGAGCAGTTCTTC. This gives the protein CASSNRAGGPNEQFF.

This clone was recorded a few times. The chain is built from TRBV9 and TRBJ1-6; no clear D gene. CDR1 and CDR2 from the germline V gene are SGDLS and YYNGEE. The length of the CDR3 is 14 residues. Trimming pared 0 bases from V and 9 bases from J, leaving 10 bases between. The CDR3 is CASSVDVFGSPLHF. As DNA, the CDR3 is TGTGCCAGCAGCGTAGATGTTTTCGGTTCACCCCTCCACTTT. Filled out from reference TRBV9 and TRBJ1-6, the complete variable domain reads DSGVTQTPKHLITATGQRVTLRCSPRSGDLSVYWYQQSLDQGLQFLIQYYNGEERAKGNILERFSAQQFPDLHSELNLSSLELGDSALYFCASSVDVFGSPLHFGNGTRLTVT.

The chain joins TRBV5-6 to TRBJ2-6; tentative D call: TRBD2 (5 bases). This CDR3 contains 15 residues. The V end lost 3 bases, the J end lost 0 bases, and 7 bases lay between the germline ends. CDR1 and CDR2 (germline): SGHDT, YYEEEE. In DNA form, the CDR3 reads TGTGCCAGCAGCTATGGGAGCTCTGGGGCCAACGTCCTGACTTTC. It is translated as CASSYGSSGANVLTF.